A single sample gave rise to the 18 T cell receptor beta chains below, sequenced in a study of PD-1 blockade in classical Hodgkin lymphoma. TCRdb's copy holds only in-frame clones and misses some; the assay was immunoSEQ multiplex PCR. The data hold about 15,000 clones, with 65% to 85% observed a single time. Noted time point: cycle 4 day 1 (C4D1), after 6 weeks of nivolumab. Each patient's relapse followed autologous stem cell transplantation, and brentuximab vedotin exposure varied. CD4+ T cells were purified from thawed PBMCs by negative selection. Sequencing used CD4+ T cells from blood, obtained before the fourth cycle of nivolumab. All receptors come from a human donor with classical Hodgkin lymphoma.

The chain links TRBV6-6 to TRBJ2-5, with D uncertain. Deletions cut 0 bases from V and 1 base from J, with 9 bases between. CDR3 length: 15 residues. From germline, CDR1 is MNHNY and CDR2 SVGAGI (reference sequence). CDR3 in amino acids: CASSYSRVGQETQYF. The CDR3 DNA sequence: TGTGCCAGCAGTTACTCTCGGGTCGGCCAAGAGACCCAGTACTTC.

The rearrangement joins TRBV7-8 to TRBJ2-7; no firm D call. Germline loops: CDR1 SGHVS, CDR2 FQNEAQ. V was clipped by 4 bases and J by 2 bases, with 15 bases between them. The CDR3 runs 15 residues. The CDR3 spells CASSSRTGLTYEQYF. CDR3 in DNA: TGTGCCAGCAGCTCCCGGACGGGCCTGACCTACGAGCAGTACTTC. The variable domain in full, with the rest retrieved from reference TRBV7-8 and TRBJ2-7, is GAGVSQSPRYKVAKRGQDVALRCDPISGHVSLFWYQQALGQGPEFLTYFQNEAQLDKSGLPSDRFFAERPEGSVSTLKIQRTQQEDSAVYLCASSSRTGLTYEQYFGPGTRLTVT.

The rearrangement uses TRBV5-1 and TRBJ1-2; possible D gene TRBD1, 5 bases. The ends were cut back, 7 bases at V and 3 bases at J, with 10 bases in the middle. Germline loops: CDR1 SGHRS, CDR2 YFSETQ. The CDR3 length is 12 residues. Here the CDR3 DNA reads TGCGCCAGCTGGGGCAGTGACTATGGCTACACCTTC. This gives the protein CASWGSDYGYTF.

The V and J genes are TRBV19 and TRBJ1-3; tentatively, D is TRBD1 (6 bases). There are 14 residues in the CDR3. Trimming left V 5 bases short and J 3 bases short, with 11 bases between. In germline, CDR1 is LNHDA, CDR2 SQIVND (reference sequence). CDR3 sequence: CASSVGADGNTIYF. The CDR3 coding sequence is TGTGCCAGTAGTGTGGGGGCCGATGGAAACACCATATATTTT.

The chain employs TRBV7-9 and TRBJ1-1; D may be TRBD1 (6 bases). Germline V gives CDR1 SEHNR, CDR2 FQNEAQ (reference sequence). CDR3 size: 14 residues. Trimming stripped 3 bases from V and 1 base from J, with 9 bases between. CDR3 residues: CASSFSRGNTEAFF. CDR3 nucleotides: TGTGCCAGCAGCTTTTCCAGGGGGAACACTGAAGCTTTCTTT.

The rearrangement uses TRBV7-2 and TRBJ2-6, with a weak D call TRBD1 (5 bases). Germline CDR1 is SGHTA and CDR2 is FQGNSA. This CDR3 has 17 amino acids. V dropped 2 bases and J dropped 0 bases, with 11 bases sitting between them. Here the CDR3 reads CASSLQGRDSGANVLTF. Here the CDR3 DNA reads TGTGCCAGCAGCTTACAGGGCAGGGACTCTGGGGCCAACGTCCTGACTTTC.

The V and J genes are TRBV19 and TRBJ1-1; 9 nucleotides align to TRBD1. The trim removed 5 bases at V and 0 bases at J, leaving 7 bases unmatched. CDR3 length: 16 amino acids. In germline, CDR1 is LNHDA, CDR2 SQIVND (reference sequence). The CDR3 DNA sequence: TGTGCCAGTAGTGCCTCAAGGACAGGGGTGAACACTGAAGCTTTCTTT. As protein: CASSASRTGVNTEAFF.

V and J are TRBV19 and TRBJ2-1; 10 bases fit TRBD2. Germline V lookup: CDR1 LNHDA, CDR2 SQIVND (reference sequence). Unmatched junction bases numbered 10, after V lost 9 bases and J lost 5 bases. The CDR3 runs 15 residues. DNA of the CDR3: TGTGCCAGCACCCCTAGCGGGAGCGCGAACAATGAGCAGTTCTTC. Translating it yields CASTPSGSANNEQFF.

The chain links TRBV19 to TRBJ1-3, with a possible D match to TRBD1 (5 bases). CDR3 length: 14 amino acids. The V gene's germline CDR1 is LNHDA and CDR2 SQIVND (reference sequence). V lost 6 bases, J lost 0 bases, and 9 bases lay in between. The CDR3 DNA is TGTGCCAGTAGGGGACGGACCTCTGGAAACACCATATATTTT. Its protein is CASRGRTSGNTIYF.

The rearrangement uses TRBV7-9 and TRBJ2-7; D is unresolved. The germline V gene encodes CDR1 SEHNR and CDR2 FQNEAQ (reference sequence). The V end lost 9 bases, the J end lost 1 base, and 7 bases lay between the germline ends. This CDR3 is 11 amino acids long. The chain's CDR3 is CASSDSYEQYF. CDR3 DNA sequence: TGTGCCAGTTCCGATTCCTACGAGCAGTACTTC.

The CDR3 nucleotides read TGTGCCAGCAGCCAAGGGTGGGGGTCCGGCGAGCAGTACTTC. This encodes CASSQGWGSGEQYF. The J gene is TRBJ2-7, the V gene TRBV4-2; D assignment may be TRBD1 or TRBD2 (5 bases each). Looked up from germline, CDR1 is LGHNA and CDR2 is YNFKEQ. The CDR3 loop spans 14 amino acids. Trimming stripped 1 base from V and 6 bases from J, with 13 bases between.

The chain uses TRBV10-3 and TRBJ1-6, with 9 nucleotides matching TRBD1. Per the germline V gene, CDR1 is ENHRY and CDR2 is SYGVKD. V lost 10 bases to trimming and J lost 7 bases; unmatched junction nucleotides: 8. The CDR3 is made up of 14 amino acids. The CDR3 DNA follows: TGTGCCACCCGGGCTGGGACAGGGAATTCACCCCTCCACTTT. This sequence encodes CATRAGTGNSPLHF.

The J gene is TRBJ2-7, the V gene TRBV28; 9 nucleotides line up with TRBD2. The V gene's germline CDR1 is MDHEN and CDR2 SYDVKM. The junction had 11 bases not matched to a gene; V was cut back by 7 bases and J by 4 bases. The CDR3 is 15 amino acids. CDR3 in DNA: TGTGCCAGCATGAGGTCTTTAGCGGGAGTTTACGAGCAGTACTTC. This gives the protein CASMRSLAGVYEQYF.

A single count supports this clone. The CDR3 DNA reads as TGTGCCAGCAGCAAGGACAGGGTAAACGTGACCCAGTACTTC. This encodes CASSKDRVNVTQYF. The chain recombines TRBV7-9 with TRBJ2-5; 8 nucleotides match TRBD1. This CDR3 spans 14 amino acids. From germline, CDR1 is SEHNR and CDR2 FQNEAQ (reference sequence). J lost 7 bases, V lost 5 bases, and 9 bases had no gene match.

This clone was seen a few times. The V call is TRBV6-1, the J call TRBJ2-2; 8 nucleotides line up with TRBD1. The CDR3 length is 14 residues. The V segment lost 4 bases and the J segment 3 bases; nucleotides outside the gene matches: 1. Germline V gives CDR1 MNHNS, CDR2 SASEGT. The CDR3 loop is CASSGTGYTGELFF. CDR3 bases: TGTGCCAGCAGTGGGACAGGGTACACCGGGGAGCTGTTTTTT.

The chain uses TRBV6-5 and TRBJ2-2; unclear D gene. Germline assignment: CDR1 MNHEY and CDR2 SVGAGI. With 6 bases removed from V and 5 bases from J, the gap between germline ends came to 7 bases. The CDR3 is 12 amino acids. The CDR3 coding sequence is TGTGCCAGCAGAGACGGAACCGGGGAGCTGTTTTTT. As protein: CASRDGTGELFF.

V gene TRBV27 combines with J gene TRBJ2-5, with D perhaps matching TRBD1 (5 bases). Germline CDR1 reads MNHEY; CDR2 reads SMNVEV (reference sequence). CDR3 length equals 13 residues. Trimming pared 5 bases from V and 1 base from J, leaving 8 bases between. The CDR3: CASSRQFQETQYF. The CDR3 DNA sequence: TGTGCCAGCAGTCGACAGTTCCAAGAGACCCAGTACTTC.

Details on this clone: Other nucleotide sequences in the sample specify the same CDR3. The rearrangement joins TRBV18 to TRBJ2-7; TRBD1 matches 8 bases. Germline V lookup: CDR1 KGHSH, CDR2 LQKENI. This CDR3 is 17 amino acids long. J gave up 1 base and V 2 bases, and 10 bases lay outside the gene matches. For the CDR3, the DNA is TGTGCCAGCTCACCAATTGACAGGGGCCTCAGTTCCTACGAGCAGTACTTC. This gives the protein CASSPIDRGLSSYEQYF.